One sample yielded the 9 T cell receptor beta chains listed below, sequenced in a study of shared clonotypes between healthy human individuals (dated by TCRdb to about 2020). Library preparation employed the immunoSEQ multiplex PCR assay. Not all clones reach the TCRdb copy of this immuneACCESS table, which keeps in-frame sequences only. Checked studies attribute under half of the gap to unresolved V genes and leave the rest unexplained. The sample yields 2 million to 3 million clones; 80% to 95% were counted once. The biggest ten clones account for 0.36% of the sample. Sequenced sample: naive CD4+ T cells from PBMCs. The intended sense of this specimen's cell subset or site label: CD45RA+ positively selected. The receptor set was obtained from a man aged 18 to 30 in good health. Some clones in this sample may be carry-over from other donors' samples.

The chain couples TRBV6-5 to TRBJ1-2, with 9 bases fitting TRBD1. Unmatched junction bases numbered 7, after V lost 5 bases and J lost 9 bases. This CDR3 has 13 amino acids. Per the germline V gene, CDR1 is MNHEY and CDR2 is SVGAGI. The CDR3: CASSPKDRGSYTF. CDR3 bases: TGTGCCAGCAGTCCCAAAGACAGGGGGAGCTACACCTTC.

The CDR3 coding sequence is TGTGCCAGCAGCTTAGAGGGTGGAGGACCGGGTCAGCAGTACTTC. It codes for CASSLEGGGPGQQYF. V usage is TRBV7-8 and J usage is TRBJ2-7, with D perhaps matching TRBD2 (5 bases). V lost 1 base, J lost 8 bases, and 18 bases lay in between. Germline V lookup: CDR1 SGHVS, CDR2 FQNEAQ. The CDR3 runs to 15 residues.

The CDR3 loop is CAWSLAQGPQYF. In DNA form, the CDR3 reads TGTGCCTGGAGCTTAGCACAGGGCCCGCAGTACTTC. The chain joins TRBV30 to TRBJ2-7; a possible D gene is TRBD1 (6 bases). Trimming pared 3 bases from V and 9 bases from J, leaving 15 bases between. This CDR3 is 12 amino acids long. Germline V CDR1 and CDR2: GTSNPN, SVGIG (reference sequence).

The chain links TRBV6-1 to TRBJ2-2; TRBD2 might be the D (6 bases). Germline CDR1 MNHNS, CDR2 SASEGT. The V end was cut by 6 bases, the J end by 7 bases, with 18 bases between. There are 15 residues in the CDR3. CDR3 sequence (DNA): TGTGCCAGCAGCCGGGAGTGGCTAGTTGGCGGGGAGCTGTTTTTT. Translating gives CASSREWLVGGELFF.

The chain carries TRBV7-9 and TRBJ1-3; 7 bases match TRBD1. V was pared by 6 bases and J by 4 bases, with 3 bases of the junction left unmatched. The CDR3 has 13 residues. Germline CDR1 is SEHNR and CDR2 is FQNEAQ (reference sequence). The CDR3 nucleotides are TGTGCCAGCAGACAGGGGTTGGGAAACACCATATATTTT. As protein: CASRQGLGNTIYF.

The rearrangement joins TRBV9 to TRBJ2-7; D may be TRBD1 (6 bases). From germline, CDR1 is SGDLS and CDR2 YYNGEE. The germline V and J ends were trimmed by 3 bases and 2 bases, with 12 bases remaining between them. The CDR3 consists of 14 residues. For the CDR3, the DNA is TGTGCCAGCAGCGCTACAGGGTTTGCCTACGAGCAGTACTTC. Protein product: CASSATGFAYEQYF.

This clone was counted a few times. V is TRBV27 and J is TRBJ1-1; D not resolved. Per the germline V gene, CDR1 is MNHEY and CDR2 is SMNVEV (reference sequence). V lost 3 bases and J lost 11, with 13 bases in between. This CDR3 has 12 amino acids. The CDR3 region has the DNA TGTGCCAGCAGTTTCCAAGGCCGTCAGGCTTTCTTT. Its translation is CASSFQGRQAFF.

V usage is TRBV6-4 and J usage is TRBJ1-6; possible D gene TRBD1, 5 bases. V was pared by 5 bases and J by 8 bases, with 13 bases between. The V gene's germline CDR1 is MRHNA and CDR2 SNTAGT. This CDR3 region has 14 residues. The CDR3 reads CASSFVPGDSPLHF. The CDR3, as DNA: TGTGCCAGCAGTTTTGTCCCGGGGGATTCACCCCTCCACTTT.

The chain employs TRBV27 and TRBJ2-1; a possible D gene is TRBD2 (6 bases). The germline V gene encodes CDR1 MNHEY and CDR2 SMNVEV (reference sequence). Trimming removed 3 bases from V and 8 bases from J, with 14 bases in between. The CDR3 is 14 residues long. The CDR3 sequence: CASSFHGSMDEQFF. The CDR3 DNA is TGTGCCAGCAGTTTCCACGGGAGTATGGATGAGCAGTTCTTC.